This T cell receptor beta chain was observed in a study of shared clonotypes between healthy human individuals (dated by TCRdb to 2018 to 2020). In the study overall: The cohort included three men and a couple of women between 18 and 49 years of age. Per donor, three plates each were used for CD4 naive and CD4 memory, two for CD8 naive, and one for CD8 memory. To estimate repertoire size and how much clonotype sharing occurs between individuals, the study deeply sequenced the blood TCR repertoires of about five healthy adults. To increase sequencing depth and limit assay-specific biases, TCR repertoire library preparation and sequencing were carried out by different laboratories using diverse techniques. Per donor, leukapheresis produced somewhere between about 0.8 and 9.5 billion PBMCs.

Of note for this clone: The antigen this receptor binds is unknown. Base qualities were left out, and no much larger clone turns up one base away.

The investigation overall reported the following: Around 5.4% of naive CD4, approximately 3.7% of naive CD8, 2.3% of memory CD4, and 0.4% of memory CD8 clonotypes were shared across several donors. Because the study included only a small number of donors, the genetic and exposure-history diversity represented was limited. Even with the large sequencing depth, rarefaction of the sorted-subset datasets indicated that sequencing was incomplete. Estimated clonotype richness was generally larger for naive than for memory subsets. Pairwise subsampling indicated that sequencing depth was expected to affect the degree of clonotype sharing among donors. Clonotypes shared by all four sorted-subset donors showed higher generation probabilities than non-shared clonotypes. Sampling was restricted to blood, and TCR repertoires in tissues likely differ from the TCR repertoires found in blood.

Healthy HIV-negative adults with no recently reported acute infections or vaccinations were included as donors. Only Caucasian adults living in Nashville, Tennessee, USA were represented among the donors. Magnetic negative selection was used to enrich CD4+ T cells, after which naive cells were positively selected on CD45RA and the negative fraction became the memory subset. Blood was obtained by leukapheresis, after which PBMCs were separated by Ficoll-Histopaque density gradient centrifugation and cryopreserved in liquid nitrogen vapor phase. Purity and quantity of every magnetically sorted T cell population were checked by analytical flow cytometry. From each sorted fraction, genomic DNA was isolated and quantified by UV absorbance on a Nanodrop 2000c. Counted from cysteine to phenylalanine, this CDR3 has 15 amino acids. Just CDR3 DNA is preserved here, 45 bases in frame from base 1. The germline V gene provides CDR1 SGHTA and CDR2 FQGNSA. Trimming leaves V shorter by 1 base and J shorter by 4 bases, with the junction holding 5 bases beyond the gene matches.

Using the deep immunoSEQ assay, multiplex PCR amplified TCR CDR3 regions from genomic DNA. Extracted genomic DNA from each cell subset was distributed evenly across all wells of several immunoSEQ 96-well plates, and each plate was treated as a replicate. For sorted subsets, around 200 ng genomic DNA, equal to 30,000 to 35,000 T cell genomes, was loaded into each replicate PCR. Purified libraries were quantified with a Qubit 3.0 fluorometer, sized on a Bioanalyzer 2100, and re-quantified with the KAPA Library Quantification kit. Every immunoSEQ 96-well plate was sequenced on a dedicated single-read 150-cycle Illumina NextSeq 550 flow cell. The source study handled its data this way. Because the immunoSEQ output included only junctional sequences and no quality scores, the filtering could not be the same as the filtering used for full-length reads. To assign V/J genes and CDR3, sequences were annotated using PyIR, a Python wrapper for IgBLAST v1.9, with IMGT germline references. Reads were filtered out if the reads had weak V/J assignments (E-value above 1e-6), no CDR3, stop codons, out-of-frame junctions, or ambiguous translated residues. V3J clonotypes were defined as sequences sharing an identical inferred V gene, J gene, and CDR3 amino acid sequence. Percentage overlap between repertoires was calculated by dividing the number of shared unique clonotypes by the size of the smaller repertoire. Repertoire richness was assessed with RTK rarefaction, the Chao1 estimator, and Recon v2.1 estimates of unobserved clonotypes. OLGA was used to compute generation probabilities for all TCRbeta clonotypes that the gDNA method yielded from a few donors. This is the immuneACCESS table as TCRdb keeps it, with only in-frame sequences that have V and J called. A part of the clones is gone; compared with another copy, unresolved V genes explain less than half, and the rest is unexplained. V and J calls and clone size are copied from that table; D and trimming were computed from the DNA. Counted in this sample were fewer than 1.8 million clones; roughly 98.5% of them appeared once. The ten most abundant clones make up roughly 0.35% of the sample.

The clonotype was recovered from a man aged 30-40 years in good health. The sequenced sample was naive CD4+ T cells sorted from blood. The cell subset or site label, read with the paper, signifies: CD45RA+ positively selected. The chain couples TRBV7-2 to TRBJ1-2, and 8 bases in between align with TRBD1. This receptor has the CDR3 CASSLVDRDGYGYTF. The DNA is TGTGCCAGCAGCTTAGTGGACAGGGACGGCTATGGCTACACCTTC.